This T cell receptor beta chain is from a study of cytotoxic CD8 clonotypes in ibrutinib-treated CLL. On this clone: What it recognizes is unknown.

Study-wide results and caveats: Clonality at baseline surpassed age-matched healthy donors and tracked circulating CD8+ T-cell counts. The public clonotypes identified were infrequent and showed contraction or stability on treatment.

TCRdb's copy holds only in-frame clones and misses some; the assay was immunoSEQ multiplex PCR. The repertoire holds roughly 220,000 clones, with about four fifths as singletons. Sequences were derived from PBMCs, sampled after 12 months of ibrutinib treatment. The sequence derives from a human donor with chronic lymphocytic leukemia.

The CDR3 sequence: CASSVGTGVFYEQYF. CDR3 in DNA: TGTGCCAGCAGCGTTGGGACAGGGGTTTTCTACGAGCAGTACTTC. The chain joins TRBV9 to TRBJ2-7; TRBD1 matches at 10 bases. Trimming cost V 2 bases and J 3 bases; bases outside gene matches: 5. Germline V gene lookup returns CDR1 SGDLS and CDR2 YYNGEE. This CDR3 spans 15 amino acids.